One sample yielded the 24 T cell receptor beta chains listed below, sequenced in a study of T cell responses to AZD1222 COVID-19 vaccine. Clones were read by immunoSEQ multiplex PCR, and TCRdb kept only the in-frame ones, dropping some. Of about 96,000 clones listed, roughly 90% are singletons. Specimen: peripheral blood, collected on day 0 of AZD1222 vaccination. These receptors all come from an adult in good health.

The chain joins TRBV5-4 to TRBJ1-2; TRBD1 agrees at 7 bases. The CDR3 has 15 residues. Germline-derived CDR1 and CDR2 are SGHNT and YYREEE (reference sequence). Trimming cost V 9 bases and J 4 bases; bases outside gene matches: 15. Written as DNA, the CDR3 is TGTGCCACCAGGGGGGGCAGGGTGGGAGGCTATGGCTACACCTTC. Protein sequence: CATRGGRVGGYGYTF.

This rearrangement joins TRBV28 to TRBJ2-2; D may be TRBD2 (6 bases). The length of the CDR3 is 14 residues. Germline V gene sequence: CDR1 MDHEN, CDR2 SYDVKM. Trimming took off 5 bases at V and 5 bases at J, with 12 bases between the two ends. The chain's CDR3 is CASSTRRGTGELFF. CDR3 DNA: TGTGCCAGCAGTACTAGGCGGGGAACCGGGGAGCTGTTTTTT.

V gene TRBV24-1 combines with J gene TRBJ2-3, with D unclear. Trimming removed 8 bases at V and 0 bases at J, with 11 bases between. CDR1 and CDR2 from the germline V gene are KGHDR and SFDVKD. The CDR3 totals 14 residues. CDR3 region: CATMTQTSTDTQYF. CDR3 DNA: TGTGCCACCATGACTCAAACTAGCACAGATACGCAGTATTTT.

The chain carries TRBV6-4 and TRBJ2-1, with D perhaps matching TRBD1 (5 bases). This CDR3 comprises 16 residues. V was pared by 4 bases and J by 6 bases, with 19 bases between. Germline loops: CDR1 MRHNA, CDR2 SNTAGT. CDR3 coding DNA: TGTGCCAGCAGTGCCAGGGAAGCGTCTACCTCCAATGAGCAGTTCTTC. Translated: CASSAREASTSNEQFF.

This sequence joins TRBV16 and TRBJ2-7, with a tentative D call TRBD1 (7 bases). The V end lost 5 bases, the J end lost 0 bases, and 11 bases lay between the germline ends. From germline, CDR1 is KGHSY and CDR2 FQNENV. The CDR3 totals 14 residues. CDR3 nucleotide sequence: TGTGCCAGCAGCGCGGGACAGCACTCCTACGAGCAGTACTTC. It codes for CASSAGQHSYEQYF.

The chain is built from TRBV9 and TRBJ1-6; 9 positions agree with TRBD1. The CDR3 contains 16 residues. CDR1 SGDLS and CDR2 YYNGEE come from the germline V gene. V shed 0 bases and J 4 bases; nucleotides not matched to a gene: 2. The CDR3 reads CASSVGDREYNSPLHF. The CDR3 region has the DNA TGTGCCAGCAGCGTAGGGGACAGGGAGTATAATTCACCCCTCCACTTT.

The genes are TRBV27 and TRBJ1-1; TRBD1 matches 9 bases. Germline CDR1 reads MNHEY; CDR2 reads SMNVEV (reference sequence). The junction had 6 bases not matched to a gene; V was cut back by 6 bases and J by 4 bases. CDR3 length: 14 amino acids. The CDR3 loop is CASSSPQGATEAFF. The CDR3 nucleotides read TGTGCCAGCAGCTCCCCACAGGGGGCCACTGAAGCTTTCTTT.

The V gene is TRBV25-1, the J gene TRBJ2-7, with a weak D call TRBD2 (5 bases). The ends were cut back, 3 bases at V and 0 bases at J, with 12 bases in the middle. The germline CDR1 and CDR2 sequences are MGHDK and SYGVNS. The CDR3 loop spans 15 amino acids. This CDR3 reads CASSDVSASSYEQYF. CDR3 bases: TGTGCCAGCAGTGATGTTAGCGCGAGCTCCTACGAGCAGTACTTC.

V is TRBV6-5 and J is TRBJ1-1, with a possible D match to TRBD1 (6 bases). The V gene's germline CDR1 is MNHEY and CDR2 SVGAGI. The CDR3 totals 15 residues. V lost 7 bases and J 4 bases, leaving 19 bases between the germline ends. CDR3 bases: TGTGCCAGCATTAGTGGGTACAGGGTGGCCACTGAAGCTTTCTTT. Its protein product is CASISGYRVATEAFF.

The chain employs TRBV6-2 or TRBV6-3 and TRBJ1-1, with a weak D call TRBD1 (5 bases). CDR3 size: 16 residues. Trimming left V 2 bases short and J 11 bases short, with 24 bases between. The germline gives CDR1 MNHEY, CDR2 SVGEGT. CDR3 in DNA: TGTGCCAGCAGTTACGGCCGGGGGACGGCTTCGAGGTCCGCTTTCTTT. Translation gives CASSYGRGTASRSAFF.

The V call is TRBV20-1, the J call TRBJ2-1; weak D call: TRBD2 (6 bases). The CDR3 has 11 residues. In germline, CDR1 is DFQATT, CDR2 SNEGSKA (reference sequence). The V and J ends lost 4 bases and 7 bases respectively, with 8 bases between them. CDR3 DNA sequence: TGCAGTGCTAAACTAGCAAATGAGCAGTTCTTC. It specifies CSAKLANEQFF.

The chain has TRBV6-4 and TRBJ2-1; 11 nucleotides line up with TRBD2. Germline values: CDR1 MRHNA, CDR2 SNTAGT. This CDR3 spans 16 amino acids. The V segment lost 5 bases and the J segment 7 bases; nucleotides outside the gene matches: 10. DNA for the CDR3: TGTGCCAGCAGTTCCTCCACTAGCGGGAGAAGTAATGAGCAGTTCTTC. Protein product: CASSSSTSGRSNEQFF.

This clone was seen only a few times. The V gene is TRBV9, the J gene TRBJ2-7, with 7 bases identical to TRBD1. J gave up 4 bases and V 2 bases, and 9 bases lay outside the gene matches. The CDR3 has 15 residues. Germline CDR1 is SGDLS and CDR2 is YYNGEE. Here the CDR3 DNA reads TGTGCCAGCAGCGTTGCCGGGACAGCAAGATACGAGCAGTACTTC. Protein sequence: CASSVAGTARYEQYF.

This rearrangement joins TRBV5-1 to TRBJ2-3; 12 bases match TRBD2. CDR1 and CDR2 from the germline V gene are SGHRS and YFSETQ. Losses at the gene ends were 7 bases for V and 1 base for J; bases not matched to a gene: 13. The CDR3 contains 18 residues. The CDR3 reads CASGISGTSGPGTDTQYF. The CDR3 DNA is TGCGCCAGCGGCATCTCCGGGACTAGCGGGCCAGGCACAGATACGCAGTATTTT.

This rearrangement joins TRBV3-1 (or the pseudogene TRBV3-2) to TRBJ1-5; TRBD1 is a possible D gene (5 bases). Germline V gives CDR1 LGHDT, CDR2 YNNKEL (reference sequence). The CDR3 has 14 residues. Trimming removed 6 bases at V and 1 base at J, with 10 bases between. This CDR3 reads CASRSSGSNQPQHF. The CDR3 nucleotides read TGTGCCAGCAGATCCTCAGGGAGCAATCAGCCCCAGCATTTT.

The V call is TRBV6-4, the J call TRBJ2-6; possible D gene TRBD1, 5 bases. V lost 2 bases and J 0 bases, leaving 5 bases between the germline ends. Germline CDR1 is MRHNA and CDR2 is SNTAGT. The CDR3 is 15 residues long. The CDR3 sequence: CASSDQGSGANVLTF. In DNA form, the CDR3 reads TGTGCCAGCAGTGACCAGGGCTCTGGGGCCAACGTCCTGACTTTC.

The chain is built from TRBV19 and TRBJ1-5; maybe TRBD1 (6 bases). Germline loops: CDR1 LNHDA, CDR2 SQIVND (reference sequence). This CDR3 has 13 residues. V was trimmed by 10 bases and J by 3 bases, leaving 13 bases between them. CDR3 sequence (DNA): TGTGCCACGGGGGCCGGACCCAATCAGCCCCAGCATTTT. Its protein is CATGAGPNQPQHF.

The V and J genes are TRBV24-1 and TRBJ2-7; D is perhaps TRBD1 or TRBD2 (7 bases each). The V gene lost 2 bases and the J gene lost 2 bases, with 18 bases spanning the gap. CDR3 length: 17 residues. CDR1 and CDR2 (germline): KGHDR, SFDVKD. The CDR3 is CATSDSGGGQVAYEQYF. The CDR3 nucleotides are TGTGCCACCAGTGATTCGGGGGGCGGACAGGTTGCCTACGAGCAGTACTTC.

V usage is TRBV10-3 and J usage is TRBJ1-2; TRBD1 might be the D (6 bases). Trimming removed 10 bases at V and 5 bases at J, with 14 bases between. Germline CDR1 reads ENHRY; CDR2 reads SYGVKD. The CDR3 runs to 12 residues. The CDR3 loop is CATGGAVYGYTF. In DNA form, the CDR3 reads TGTGCCACGGGGGGCGCAGTTTATGGCTACACCTTC.

The chain employs TRBV7-9 and TRBJ1-3; perhaps TRBD1 as D (6 bases). Trimming pared 5 bases from V and 4 bases from J, leaving 15 bases between. From germline, CDR1 is SEHNR and CDR2 FQNEAQ (reference sequence). The CDR3 has 15 amino acids. The CDR3 sequence: CASSRITGNGNTIYF. For the CDR3, the DNA is TGTGCCAGCAGCAGGATCACAGGGAACGGAAACACCATATATTTT.

As DNA, the CDR3 is TGTGCCTGGGGGCCCTCGGAGATCGGGACGCAGTATTTT. Translating gives CAWGPSEIGTQYF. The gene calls are TRBV30 and TRBJ2-3; D is uncertain. Germline lookup yields CDR1 GTSNPN and CDR2 SVGIG (reference sequence). Between the trimmed V and J ends, which lost 5 bases and 9 bases, there was a span of 18 bases. The CDR3 is 13 amino acids.

The rearrangement links TRBV28 to TRBJ1-5; possibly TRBD1 for D (6 bases). The germline V gene encodes CDR1 MDHEN and CDR2 SYDVKM. V dropped 1 base and J dropped 3 bases, with 22 bases sitting between them. The CDR3 covers 19 residues. The CDR3 sequence is CASSLLQGRAFTDNQPQHF. CDR3 nucleotides: TGTGCCAGCAGTTTATTGCAGGGGCGGGCTTTCACCGACAATCAGCCCCAGCATTTT.

This clone was counted once. The chain combines TRBV27 with TRBJ1-6; 7 bases map to TRBD1. V gave up 5 bases and J gave up 9 bases; unmatched junction bases: 10. CDR1 MNHEY and CDR2 SMNVEV come from the germline V gene (reference sequence). The CDR3 is made up of 15 amino acids. In DNA form, the CDR3 reads TGTGCCAGCAGTCCCATCAGGGGGAGTTTTTCACCCCTCCACTTT. Amino acids: CASSPIRGSFSPLHF.

V gene TRBV7-9 combines with J gene TRBJ2-3; 8 nucleotides agree with TRBD1. Germline CDR1 and CDR2: SEHNR and FQNEAQ (reference sequence). There are 17 residues in the CDR3. After removal of 3 bases from V and 2 bases from J, the junction contained 10 bases not matched to a gene. The CDR3 loop is CASSFLPGGGSTDTQYF. As DNA, the CDR3 is TGTGCCAGCAGCTTTCTCCCAGGGGGCGGATCCACAGATACGCAGTATTTT.